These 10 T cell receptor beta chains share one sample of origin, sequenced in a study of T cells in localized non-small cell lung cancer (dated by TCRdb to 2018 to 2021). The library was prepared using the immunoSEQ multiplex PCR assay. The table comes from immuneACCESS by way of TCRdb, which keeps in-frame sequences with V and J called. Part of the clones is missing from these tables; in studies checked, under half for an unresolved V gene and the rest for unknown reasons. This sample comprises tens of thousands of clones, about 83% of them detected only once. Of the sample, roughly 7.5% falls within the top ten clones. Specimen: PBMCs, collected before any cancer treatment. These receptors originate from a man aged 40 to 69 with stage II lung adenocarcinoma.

Here the CDR3 reads CAISEGTSVNEQFF. The CDR3 region has the DNA TGTGCCATCAGTGAGGGGACTAGCGTGAATGAGCAGTTCTTC. This chain uses TRBV10-3 with TRBJ2-1, with 10 bases that match TRBD2. Per the germline V gene, CDR1 is ENHRY and CDR2 is SYGVKD. The V segment lost 2 bases and the J segment 7 bases; nucleotides outside the gene matches: 2. This CDR3 spans 14 amino acids.

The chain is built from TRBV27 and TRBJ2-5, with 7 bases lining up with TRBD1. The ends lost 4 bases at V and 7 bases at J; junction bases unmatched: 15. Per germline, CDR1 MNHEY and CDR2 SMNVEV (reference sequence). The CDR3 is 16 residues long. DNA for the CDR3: TGTGCCAGCAGTTCAAATGACAGGGTTTTAACAGGGACCCAGTACTTC. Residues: CASSSNDRVLTGTQYF.

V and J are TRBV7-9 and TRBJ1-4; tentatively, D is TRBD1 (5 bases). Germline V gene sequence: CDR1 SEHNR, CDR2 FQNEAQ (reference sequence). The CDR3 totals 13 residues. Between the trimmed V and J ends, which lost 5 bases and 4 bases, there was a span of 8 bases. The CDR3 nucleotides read TGTGCCAGCAGCCCTGACAGTAATGAAAAACTGTTTTTT. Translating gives CASSPDSNEKLFF.

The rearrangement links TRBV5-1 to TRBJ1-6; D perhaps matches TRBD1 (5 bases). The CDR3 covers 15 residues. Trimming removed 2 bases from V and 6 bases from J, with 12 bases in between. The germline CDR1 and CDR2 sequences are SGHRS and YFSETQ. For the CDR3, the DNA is TGCGCCAGCAGCTTTGCGGGCGACAGTAATTCACCCCTCCACTTT. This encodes CASSFAGDSNSPLHF. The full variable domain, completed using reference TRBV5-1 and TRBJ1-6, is KAGVTQTPRYLIKTRGQQVTLSCSPISGHRSVSWYQQTPGQGLQFLFEYFSETQRNKGNFPGRFSGRQFSNSRSEMNVSTLELGDSALYLCASSFAGDSNSPLHFGNGTRLTVT.

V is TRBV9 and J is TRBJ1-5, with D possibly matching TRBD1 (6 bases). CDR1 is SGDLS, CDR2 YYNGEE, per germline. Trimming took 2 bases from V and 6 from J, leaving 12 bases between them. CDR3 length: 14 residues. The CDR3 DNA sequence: TGTGCCAGCAGCGTTGGGGGCGCGAGTCAGCCCCAGCATTTT. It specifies CASSVGGASQPQHF. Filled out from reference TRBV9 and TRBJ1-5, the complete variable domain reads DSGVTQTPKHLITATGQRVTLRCSPRSGDLSVYWYQQSLDQGLQFLIQYYNGEERAKGNILERFSAQQFPDLHSELNLSSLELGDSALYFCASSVGGASQPQHFGDGTRLSIL.

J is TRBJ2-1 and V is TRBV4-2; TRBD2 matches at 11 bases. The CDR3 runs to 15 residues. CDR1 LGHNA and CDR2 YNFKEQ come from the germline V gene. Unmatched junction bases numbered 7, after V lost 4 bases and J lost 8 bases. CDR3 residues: CASSLSGGAIDEQFF. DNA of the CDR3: TGTGCCAGCAGCCTTAGCGGGGGGGCAATAGATGAGCAGTTCTTC.

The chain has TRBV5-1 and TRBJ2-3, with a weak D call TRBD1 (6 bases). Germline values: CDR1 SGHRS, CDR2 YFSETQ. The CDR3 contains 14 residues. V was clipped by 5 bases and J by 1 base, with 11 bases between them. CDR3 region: CASRTGSRTDTQYF. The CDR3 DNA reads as TGCGCCAGCAGGACAGGATCCCGCACAGATACGCAGTATTTT.

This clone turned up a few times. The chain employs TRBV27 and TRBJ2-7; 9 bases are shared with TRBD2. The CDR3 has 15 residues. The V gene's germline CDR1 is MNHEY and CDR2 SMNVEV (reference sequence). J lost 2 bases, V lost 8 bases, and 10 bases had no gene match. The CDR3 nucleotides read TGTGCCAGCTCCTTAGAACTAGCGGGTCCCTACGAGCAGTACTTC. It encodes CASSLELAGPYEQYF.

CDR3 in DNA: TGTGCCGCCTCAGCGGGACAGGGAGGAGAAAAACTGTTTTTT. As protein: CAASAGQGGEKLFF. The rearrangement links TRBV15 to TRBJ1-4, with TRBD1 matching 9 bases. The length of the CDR3 is 14 residues. Germline values: CDR1 LNHNV, CDR2 YYDKDF (reference sequence). Trimming at V came to 11 bases and at J to 8 bases, leaving 12 bases not matched to a gene.

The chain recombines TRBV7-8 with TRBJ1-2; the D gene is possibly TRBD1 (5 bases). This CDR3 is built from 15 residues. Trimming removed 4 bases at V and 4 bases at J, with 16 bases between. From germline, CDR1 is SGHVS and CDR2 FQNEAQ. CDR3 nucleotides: TGTGCCAGCAGCTCAGGCAAGACAGCCCTCTATGGCTACACCTTC. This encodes CASSSGKTALYGYTF.